This T cell receptor beta chain was sequenced in a study of regulatory T cells in long-lasting Graves disease. Documented time point: newly diagnosed GD, antithyroid drugs for less than 3 months. RNA extracted from PBMCs served as the sequencing template. Investigators prepared the TCR beta libraries by applying iRepertoire HTBI primers and Arm-PCR of CDR3 regions. TCRdb analysed the multiplex PCR reads with MiXCR anew, one entry per CDR3 protein. The sample has approximately 230,000 distinct CDR3 sequences, roughly 18% seen once. The CDR3 is 15 amino acids. Germline CDR1 and CDR2: SEHNR and FQNEAQ (reference sequence). V gave up 5 bases and J gave up 3 bases, with 14 bases separating them.

The source material was peripheral blood mononuclear cells (PBMCs), sampled at new diagnosis, from a patient treated with antithyroid drugs. The sequence was collected from a female donor with Graves disease. The chain employs TRBV7-9 and TRBJ2-1; tentatively, D is TRBD2 (6 bases). CDR3 protein: CASSLIAGNYNEQFF. CDR3 sequence (DNA): TGTGCCAGCAGCCTAATTGCGGGGAACTACAATGAGCAGTTCTTC.